The clone carrying this T cell receptor (beta chain) was picked up a small number of times. The antigen is not known. The sample comes from a study of T cell responses to AZD1222 COVID-19 vaccine. TCRdb's table, derived via immunoSEQ multiplex PCR, lists solely in-frame clones and lacks some. The table has 45,000 to 55,000 clones, around four fifths seen once; the top ten hold about a tenth. The CDR3 runs to 14 residues. V was clipped by 8 bases and J by 0 bases; unmatched bases: 6. Germline-derived CDR1 and CDR2 are MDHEN and SYDVKM. Study results and limitations: Spike-specific TCR repertoires showed rising breadth and depth after two AZD1222 doses. Nearly half of spike-specific TCRs reportedly go after variant regions that carry no mutations. Seropositive AZD1222 recipients at baseline numbered only 6 or 7. It should be noted that donors were predominantly white British and more often female, and clonal diversity was possibly underestimated.

The source material was peripheral blood, sampled on day 0 of AZD1222 vaccination. The rearrangement uses TRBV28 and TRBJ2-7; 8 nucleotides agree with TRBD2. This receptor was identified in an adult in good health. CDR3 sequence reads: CASHPSGSSYEQYF. CDR3 bases: TGTGCCAGCCACCCTAGCGGGTCCTCCTACGAGCAGTACTTC. The full variable domain, rest sourced from reference TRBV28 and TRBJ2-7, is DVKVTQSSRYLVKRTGEKVFLECVQDMDHENMFWYRQDPGLGLRLIYFSYDVKMKEKGDIPEGYSVSREKKERFSLILESASTNQTSMYLCASHPSGSSYEQYFGPGTRLTVT.